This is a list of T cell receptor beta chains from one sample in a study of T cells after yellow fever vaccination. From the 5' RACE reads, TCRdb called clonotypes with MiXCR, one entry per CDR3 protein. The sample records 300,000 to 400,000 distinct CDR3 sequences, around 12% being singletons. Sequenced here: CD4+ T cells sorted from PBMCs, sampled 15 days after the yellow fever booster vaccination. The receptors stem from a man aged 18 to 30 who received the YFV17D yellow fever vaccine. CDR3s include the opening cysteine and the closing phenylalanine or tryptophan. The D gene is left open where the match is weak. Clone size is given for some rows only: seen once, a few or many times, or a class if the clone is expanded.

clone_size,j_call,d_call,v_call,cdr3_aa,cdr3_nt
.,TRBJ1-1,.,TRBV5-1,CASSLASGNTEAFF,TGCGCCAGCAGCTTGGCTTCGGGAAACACTGAAGCTTTCTTT
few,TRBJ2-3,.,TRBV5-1,CASREANIHRTDTQYF,TGCGCCAGCAGAGAGGCCAACATCCACCGCACAGATACGCAGTATTTT
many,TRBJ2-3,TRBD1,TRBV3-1,CASSRDRGTTDTQYF,TGTGCCAGCAGCCGGGACAGGGGTACTACAGATACGCAGTATTTT
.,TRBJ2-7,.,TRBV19,CASSARGQTYEQYF,TGTGCCAGTAGTGCCCGGGGGCAAACCTACGAGCAGTACTTC
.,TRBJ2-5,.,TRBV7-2,CASSLAPRESQYF,TGTGCCAGCAGCTTAGCGCCCCGGGAGTCCCAGTACTTC
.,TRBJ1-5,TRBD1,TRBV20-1,CSATGQGSNQPQHF,TGCAGTGCAACGGGACAGGGAAGCAATCAGCCCCAGCATTTT
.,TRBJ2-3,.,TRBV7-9,CASSLPRSRPSTDTQYF,TGTGCCAGCAGCTTACCCCGCTCACGGCCTAGCACAGATACGCAGTATTTT
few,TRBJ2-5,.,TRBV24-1,CATSDPLGPGETQYF,TGTGCCACCAGTGATCCCTTGGGTCCCGGGGAGACCCAGTACTTC
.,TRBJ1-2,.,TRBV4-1,CASSQDPARVRSMELYGYTF,TGCGCCAGCAGCCAAGATCCTGCCCGGGTCCGAAGTATGGAACTATATGGCTACACCTTC
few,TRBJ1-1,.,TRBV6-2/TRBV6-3,CASSYREWGDMNTEAFF,TGTGCCAGCAGTTACAGAGAATGGGGGGACATGAACACTGAAGCTTTCTTT
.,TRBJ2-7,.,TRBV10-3,CAISETSRLREQYF,TGTGCCATCAGTGAGACGAGCCGGCTACGGGAGCAGTACTTC
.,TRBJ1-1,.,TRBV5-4,CASSFYGTDEAFF,TGTGCCAGCAGCTTCTATGGGACGGATGAAGCTTTCTTT
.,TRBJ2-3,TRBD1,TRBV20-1,CSARTGQGADTQYF,TGCAGTGCCCGAACGGGACAGGGCGCAGATACGCAGTATTTT
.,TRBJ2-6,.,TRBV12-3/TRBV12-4,CASSQRGTGANVLTF,TGTGCCAGCAGTCAAAGGGGGACTGGGGCCAACGTCCTGACTTTC
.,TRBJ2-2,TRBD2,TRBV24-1,CATSDLRRGATTLFF,TGTGCCACCAGTGATTTGCGGCGGGGGGCTACCACACTGTTTTTT
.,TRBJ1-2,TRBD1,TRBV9,CASSPRGGGQGGDYGYTF,TGTGCCAGCAGCCCCCGCGGAGGGGGACAGGGGGGGGACTATGGCTACACCTTC
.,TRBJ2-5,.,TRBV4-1,CASSQAFGQPQETQYF,TGCGCCAGCAGCCAAGCCTTCGGACAGCCACAAGAGACCCAGTACTTC
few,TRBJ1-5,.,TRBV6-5,CATSPDRNQPQHF,TGTGCCACCTCTCCCGACAGGAATCAGCCCCAGCATTTT